These 20 T cell receptor beta chains share one sample of origin, sequenced in a study of T cell responses to AZD1222 COVID-19 vaccine. Method: immunoSEQ multiplex PCR; TCRdb's copy keeps in-frame clones and lacks some. The sample carries over 75,000 clones, 89% recorded once. This specimen was peripheral blood, taken on day 0 of AZD1222 vaccination. The receptors originated from an adult in good health.

This rearrangement joins TRBV9 to TRBJ2-7, with 10 bases fitting TRBD2. This CDR3 is 17 amino acids long. The germline V gene encodes CDR1 SGDLS and CDR2 YYNGEE. Trimming took 0 bases from V and 3 from J; bases not matched to a gene: 9. The CDR3 is CASSVGDLAGADYEQYF. In DNA, the CDR3 is TGTGCCAGCAGCGTAGGGGATCTAGCGGGGGCTGACTACGAGCAGTACTTC.

The genes are TRBV29-1 and TRBJ2-3, with TRBD1 matching 9 bases. Trimming cost V 6 bases and J 3 bases; bases outside gene matches: 7. This CDR3 is 14 amino acids long. Germline V gene data show CDR1 as SQVTM and CDR2 as ANQGSEA. CDR3 sequence: CSVEQGAVTDTQYF. The CDR3 bases are TGCAGCGTCGAACAGGGGGCGGTGACAGATACGCAGTATTTT.

The V gene is TRBV2, the J gene TRBJ1-3, with D possibly TRBD1 on 6 matching bases. The CDR3 is made up of 14 amino acids. V gave up 5 bases and J gave up 2 bases, with 10 bases separating them. Germline V lookup: CDR1 SNHLY, CDR2 FYNNEI. CDR3 amino acids: CASSQDSPGNTIYF. DNA of the CDR3: TGTGCCAGCAGTCAGGACAGTCCTGGAAACACCATATATTTT.

The gene calls are TRBV11-2 and TRBJ1-1, with D maybe TRBD1 (5 bases). Trimming stripped 5 bases from V and 2 bases from J, with 18 bases between. Germline V gene sequence: CDR1 SGHAT, CDR2 FQNNGV. The CDR3 covers 16 residues. DNA of the CDR3: TGTGCCAGCAGCCAGCAAGGGGCGATTTTCAACACTGAAGCTTTCTTT. Protein: CASSQQGAIFNTEAFF.

The chain is built from TRBV9 and TRBJ1-1; no definite D call. Germline assignment: CDR1 SGDLS and CDR2 YYNGEE. V gave up 4 bases and J gave up 5 bases, with 21 bases separating them. The CDR3 loop spans 16 amino acids. The CDR3 reads CASSPGWVFSSTEAFF. The CDR3 DNA reads TGTGCCAGCAGCCCAGGTTGGGTTTTCAGCAGTACTGAAGCTTTCTTT.

The CDR3, as DNA: TGTGCCAGCAGCCTACACACAGCCGGAACGGCTGGGGCCAACGTCCTGACTTTC. Translation gives CASSLHTAGTAGANVLTF. The rearrangement uses TRBV14 and TRBJ2-6; D is uncertain. V was pared by 4 bases and J by 2 bases, with 18 bases between. CDR3 length: 18 amino acids. Germline CDR1 is SGHDN and CDR2 is FVKESK.

J is TRBJ1-1 and V is TRBV27, with 8 bases matching TRBD1. V lost 6 bases and J lost 4; bases outside the gene matches: 10. Germline V gene lookup returns CDR1 MNHEY and CDR2 SMNVEV (reference sequence). The CDR3 is made up of 15 amino acids. CDR3 region: CASRFGVTGGTEAFF. In nucleotides, the CDR3 is TGTGCCAGCAGATTTGGAGTTACAGGGGGCACTGAAGCTTTCTTT.

This chain uses TRBV14 with TRBJ2-1; 7 nucleotides match TRBD2. J lost 6 bases, V lost 3 bases, and 14 bases had no gene match. This CDR3 spans 17 amino acids. Germline CDR1 is SGHDN and CDR2 is FVKESK. DNA of the CDR3: TGTGCCAGCAGCCATCGAATGGGGGGGAGGGCGATCAATGAGCAGTTCTTC. This sequence encodes CASSHRMGGRAINEQFF.

The CDR3 reads CASSSSRDNVGEAFF. CDR3 bases: TGTGCCAGCAGCTCGTCCCGGGACAATGTTGGTGAAGCTTTCTTT. The chain joins TRBV7-9 to TRBJ1-1, with D possibly being TRBD1 (6 bases). The CDR3 covers 15 residues. The germline V and J ends were trimmed by 4 bases and 7 bases, with 19 bases remaining between them. Germline-derived CDR1 and CDR2 are SEHNR and FQNEAQ (reference sequence).

The gene calls are TRBV2 and TRBJ2-5; a possible D gene is TRBD2 (5 bases). Per the germline V gene, CDR1 is SNHLY and CDR2 is FYNNEI. The CDR3 is 12 residues long. Deletions cut 8 bases from V and 3 bases from J, with 10 bases between. The CDR3: CASSREEETQYF. The DNA of the CDR3 is TGTGCCAGCTCCCGGGAAGAAGAGACCCAGTACTTC.

The V call is TRBV6-1, the J call TRBJ2-7; perhaps TRBD2 as D (5 bases). The CDR3 has 15 amino acids. V lost 1 base, J lost 1 base, and 11 bases lay in between. Germline CDR1 reads MNHNS; CDR2 reads SASEGT. The CDR3 DNA reads TGTGCCAGCAGTGAAGGAGGGCTGGGGTCCTACGAGCAGTACTTC. As protein: CASSEGGLGSYEQYF.

J is TRBJ2-3 and V is TRBV5-4, with 13 bases identical to TRBD2. The CDR3 sequence is 17 residues long. Trimming removed 0 bases from V and 3 bases from J; junction bases left unmatched: 4. Germline V lookup: CDR1 SGHNT, CDR2 YYREEE (reference sequence). CDR3 region: CASSLGTSGGPTDTQYF. The CDR3 region has the DNA TGTGCCAGCAGCTTGGGGACTAGCGGGGGCCCGACAGATACGCAGTATTTT. Together with reference TRBV5-4 and TRBJ2-3, the CDR3 gives the full variable domain: ETGVTQSPTHLIKTRGQQVTLRCSSQSGHNTVSWYQQALGQGPQFIFQYYREEENGRGNFPPRFSGLQFPNYSSELNVNALELDDSALYLCASSLGTSGGPTDTQYFGPGTRLTVL.

V gene TRBV4-2 combines with J gene TRBJ2-1; a weak D match, TRBD2 (6 bases). V lost 0 bases, J lost 4 bases, and 22 bases lay in between. Germline CDR1 and CDR2: LGHNA and YNFKEQ. The CDR3 is made up of 19 amino acids. In DNA form, the CDR3 reads TGTGCCAGCAGCCAAGACTATCAAAGGGGACTTGGAGGGTACAATGAGCAGTTCTTC. Its translation is CASSQDYQRGLGGYNEQFF.

The chain uses TRBV6-4 and TRBJ2-1; no definite D call. The germline V and J ends were trimmed by 3 bases and 5 bases, with 8 bases remaining between them. Germline V gene data show CDR1 as MRHNA and CDR2 as SNTAGT. The CDR3 covers 13 residues. The CDR3 protein is CASSELADNEQFF. CDR3 bases: TGTGCCAGCAGTGAATTGGCGGACAATGAGCAGTTCTTC.

The DNA of the CDR3 is TGTGCCAGCAGCTTACGGTCTCGTGGCTACACCTTC. Translation: CASSLRSRGYTF. The V gene is TRBV5-6, the J gene TRBJ1-2; no clear D gene. The germline CDR1 and CDR2 sequences are SGHDT and YYEEEE. V dropped 2 bases and J dropped 7 bases, with 9 bases sitting between them. This CDR3 region has 12 residues. Together with reference TRBV5-6 and TRBJ1-2, the CDR3 gives the full variable domain: DAGVTQSPTHLIKTRGQQVTLRCSPKSGHDTVSWYQQALGQGPQFIFQYYEEEERQRGNFPDRFSGHQFPNYSSELNVNALLLGDSALYLCASSLRSRGYTFGSGTRLTVV.

V and J are TRBV6-5 and TRBJ2-7, with D possibly called TRBD1 or TRBD2 (5 bases each). The CDR3 runs 13 residues. Germline CDR1 is MNHEY and CDR2 is SVGAGI. The ends were cut back, 8 bases at V and 1 base at J, with 12 bases in the middle. Written as DNA, the CDR3 is TGTGCCAGCGGGTATGGGGGTTCCTACGAGCAGTACTTC. Residues: CASGYGGSYEQYF.

In this sample, this clone turned up once. V is TRBV10-3 and J is TRBJ2-1; TRBD2 matches 12 bases. Trimming removed 4 bases from V and 6 bases from J; junction bases left unmatched: 4. CDR1 and CDR2 (germline): ENHRY, SYGVKD. This CDR3 spans 15 amino acids. In DNA form, the CDR3 reads TGTGCCATCAGTGGGACTAGCGGGATCGTCAATGAGCAGTTCTTC. This encodes CAISGTSGIVNEQFF.

This clone was observed a single time. The gene calls are TRBV6-2 or TRBV6-3 and TRBJ2-7; D might be TRBD2 (6 bases). Germline-derived CDR1 and CDR2 are MNHEY and SVGEGT. V lost 4 bases and J lost 3, with 16 bases in between. This CDR3 has 15 amino acids. Here the CDR3 DNA reads TGTGCCAGCAGTTTCCCTCGGACGGGGGTCTACGAGCAGTACTTC. It yields the protein CASSFPRTGVYEQYF.

The V call is TRBV18, the J call TRBJ1-1; 9 bases match TRBD1. CDR3 length: 17 amino acids. V gave up 3 bases and J gave up 0 bases; unmatched junction bases: 8. From germline, CDR1 is KGHSH and CDR2 LQKENI. CDR3 in DNA: TGTGCCAGCTCACCTCCGCGGACAGGGGTCCTGAACACTGAAGCTTTCTTT. Translation: CASSPPRTGVLNTEAFF.

The J gene is TRBJ2-3, the V gene TRBV5-1; TRBD2 matches 15 bases. Trimming removed 4 bases from V and 6 bases from J; junction bases left unmatched: 6. CDR3 length: 16 amino acids. The germline V gene encodes CDR1 SGHRS and CDR2 YFSETQ. In DNA, the CDR3 is TGCGCCAGCAGCCCCTGGACTAGCGGGGGGGTGGATACGCAGTATTTT. The encoded protein is CASSPWTSGGVDTQYF.